What follows is one T cell receptor beta chain and its context. Some clones are missing from TCRdb's copy, which holds only in-frame ones; the method was immunoSEQ multiplex PCR. This sample yields 140,000 to 150,000 clones, of which approximately 80% are seen a single time; just under 2% belongs to the top ten. The data originate from a study of blood T cell repertoires in COVID-19. This CDR3 is 12 amino acids long. Looked up from germline, CDR1 is KGHDR and CDR2 is SFDVKD. Trimming removed 6 bases from V and 8 bases from J, with 12 bases in between. This chain links TRBV24-1 with TRBJ1-2; maybe TRBD1 (5 bases). The sample taken for sequencing was peripheral blood. The TCR originated in an older woman with acute or convalescent COVID-19. The CDR3 DNA is TGTGCCACCAGTACTGGGGCGCGGGGCTACACCTTC. Its translation is CATSTGARGYTF.